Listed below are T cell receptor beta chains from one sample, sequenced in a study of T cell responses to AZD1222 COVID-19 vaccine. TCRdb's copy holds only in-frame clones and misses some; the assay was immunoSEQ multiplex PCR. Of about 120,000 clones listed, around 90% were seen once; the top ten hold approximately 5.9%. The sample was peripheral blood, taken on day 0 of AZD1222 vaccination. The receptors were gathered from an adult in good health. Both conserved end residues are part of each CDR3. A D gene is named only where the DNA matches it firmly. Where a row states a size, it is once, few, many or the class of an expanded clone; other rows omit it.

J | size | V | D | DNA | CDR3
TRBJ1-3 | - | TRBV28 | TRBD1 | TGTGCCAGCAGTGCCGGGACAGGGGGAAACACCATATATTTT | CASSAGTGGNTIYF
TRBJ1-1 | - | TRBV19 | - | TGTGCCAGTAAGGACCGAATTGAAGCTTTCTTT | CASKDRIEAFF
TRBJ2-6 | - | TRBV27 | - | TGTGCCAGCAGACCGGCGGGTTCTGGGGCCAACGTCCTGACTTTC | CASRPAGSGANVLTF
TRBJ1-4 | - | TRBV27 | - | TGTGCCAGCGGCGGACCAAATGAAAAACTGTTTTTT | CASGGPNEKLFF
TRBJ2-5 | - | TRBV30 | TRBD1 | TGTGCCTGTGACAGGGGGGAAGAGACCCAGTACTTC | CACDRGEETQYF
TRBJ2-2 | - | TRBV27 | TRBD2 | TGTGCCAGCAGTTTGTCGCGCACTAGCGGGAGCCCGGGGGAGCTGTTTTTT | CASSLSRTSGSPGELFF
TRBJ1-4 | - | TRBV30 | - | TGTGCCTGGAGTGTAAAGGAAAAACTGTTTTTT | CAWSVKEKLFF
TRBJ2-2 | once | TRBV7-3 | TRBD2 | TGTGCCAGCAGCTTAACTAGGACTAGTGGTACCGGGGAGCTGTTTTTT | CASSLTRTSGTGELFF
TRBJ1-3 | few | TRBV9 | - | TGTGCCAGCAGCCCCCCCTATGGCAAATCTGGAAACACCATATATTTT | CASSPPYGKSGNTIYF
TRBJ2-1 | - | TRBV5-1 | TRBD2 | TGCGCCAGCAGCCTGACACTAGCGCCGAGCTCCTACAATGAGCAGTTCTTC | CASSLTLAPSSYNEQFF
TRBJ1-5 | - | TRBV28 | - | TGTGCCAGCAGGGGCTTTAGTGACGGTCATCAGCCCCAGCATTTT | CASRGFSDGHQPQHF
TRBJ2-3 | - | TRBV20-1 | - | TGCAGTGCTAGTTCAGCGATGATGCAGTATTTT | CSASSAMMQYF
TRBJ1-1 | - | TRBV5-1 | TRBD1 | TGCGCCAGCAGCTTACAAACAGGGGGAACTGAAGCTTTCTTT | CASSLQTGGTEAFF
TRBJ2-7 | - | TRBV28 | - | TGTGCCAGCAGTGGCCAGGGACGGTACGAGCAGTACTTC | CASSGQGRYEQYF
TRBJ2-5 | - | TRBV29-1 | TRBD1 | TGCAGCGTTGCGGTTCAGGGGGCCGGGGAGACCCAGTACTTC | CSVAVQGAGETQYF
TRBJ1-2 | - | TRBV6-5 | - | TGTGCCAGCAGGAATCAGGGGTGGAACTTATACGGCTACACCTTC | CASRNQGWNLYGYTF
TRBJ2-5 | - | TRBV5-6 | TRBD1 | TGTGCCAGCAGCCGGAAACGGACAGGGGGTCTTGGGGAGACCCAGTACTTC | CASSRKRTGGLGETQYF
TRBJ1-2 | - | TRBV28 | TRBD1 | TGTGCCAGCAGCTCCGGGACAGGGCGAGGCTACACCTTC | CASSSGTGRGYTF
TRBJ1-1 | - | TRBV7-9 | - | TGTGCCAGCAGCTTTCCCTTAAGTGAAGCTTTCTTT | CASSFPLSEAFF
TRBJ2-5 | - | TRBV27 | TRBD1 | TGTGCCAGCAGTTTACGTCGGACAGGTCTTCAAGAGACCCAGTACTTC | CASSLRRTGLQETQYF
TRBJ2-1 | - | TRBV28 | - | TGTGCCAGCAATCGGGCCAACCCTTACAATGAGCAGTTCTTC | CASNRANPYNEQFF
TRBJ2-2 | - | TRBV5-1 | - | TGCGCCAGCAGCTTGAGTGGCTCGACCGGGGAGCTGTTTTTT | CASSLSGSTGELFF
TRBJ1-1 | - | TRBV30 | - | TGTGCCTGGAGTATGGCCCTGCACACTGAAGCTTTCTTT | CAWSMALHTEAFF
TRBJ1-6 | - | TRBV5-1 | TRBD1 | TGCGCCAGCAGCACAACCGGGACAGTAAATTTGGGGTCACCCCTCCACTTT | CASSTTGTVNLGSPLHF
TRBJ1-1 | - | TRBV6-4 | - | TGTGCCATCCCGTCCCCCGATTGGACTGAAGCTTTCTTT | CAIPSPDWTEAFF
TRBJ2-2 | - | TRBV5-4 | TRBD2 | TGTGCCAGCAGCTTGGGCGGGAGGGTTGGCACCGGGGAGCTGTTTTTT | CASSLGGRVGTGELFF
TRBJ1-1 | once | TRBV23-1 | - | TGCGCCAGCAGTCGTGGGGGGGAATCCACTGAAGCTTTCTTT | CASSRGGESTEAFF
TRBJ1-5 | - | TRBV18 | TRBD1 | TGTGCCAGCTCACCAACAGGGGTAGGTAATCAGCCCCAGCATTTT | CASSPTGVGNQPQHF
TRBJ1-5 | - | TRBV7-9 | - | TGTGCCAGCAGCTTGGGGAATGATCAGCCCCAGCATTTT | CASSLGNDQPQHF
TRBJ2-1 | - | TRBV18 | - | TGTGCCAGCTCACCGCTGGGTGGACTGCCCCATGAGCAGTTCTTC | CASSPLGGLPHEQFF
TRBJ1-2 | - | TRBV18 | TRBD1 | TGTGCCAGCTCACCACCAGTCAGGGGGCCCTATGGCTACACCTTC | CASSPPVRGPYGYTF
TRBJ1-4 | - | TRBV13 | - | TGTGCCAGCAGCTCCGATGGACAGACAACTAATGAAAAACTGTTTTTT | CASSSDGQTTNEKLFF